This TCR beta chain was sequenced in a study of technical replicates of blood from a handful of donors. In germline, CDR1 is MDHEN, CDR2 SYDVKM. Trimming took 7 bases from V and 6 from J, leaving 10 bases between them. The CDR3 covers 12 residues. The table came from immunoSEQ multiplex PCR; TCRdb's copy has only in-frame clones and leaves some out. Among about 83,000 clones listed, about 92% were seen once. This TCR came from a human donor in good health. V gene TRBV28 combines with J gene TRBJ1-5; no clear D. The sample was T cells isolated from PBMCs. CDR3 sequence reads: CASIRVGQPQHF. DNA for the CDR3: TGTGCCAGCATTCGGGTTGGTCAGCCCCAGCATTTT.